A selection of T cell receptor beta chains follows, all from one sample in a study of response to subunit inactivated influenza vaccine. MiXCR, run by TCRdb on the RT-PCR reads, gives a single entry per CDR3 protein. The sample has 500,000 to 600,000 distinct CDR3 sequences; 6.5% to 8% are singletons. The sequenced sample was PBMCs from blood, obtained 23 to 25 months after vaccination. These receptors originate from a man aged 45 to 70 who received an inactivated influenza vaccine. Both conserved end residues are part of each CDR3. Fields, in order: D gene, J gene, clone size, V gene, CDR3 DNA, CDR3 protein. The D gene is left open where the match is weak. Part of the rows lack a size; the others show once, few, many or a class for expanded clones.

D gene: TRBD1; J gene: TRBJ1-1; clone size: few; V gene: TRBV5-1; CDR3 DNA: TGCGCCAGCAGCTTGGCCTCAGGGGGAGGCACTGAAGCTTTCTTT; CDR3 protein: CASSLASGGGTEAFF
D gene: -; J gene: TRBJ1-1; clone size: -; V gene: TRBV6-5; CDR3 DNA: TGTGCCAGCAGTTACTCGACGGGGAACACTGAAGCTTTCTTT; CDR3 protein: CASSYSTGNTEAFF
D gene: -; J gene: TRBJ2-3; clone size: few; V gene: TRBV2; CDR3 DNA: TGTGCCAGCAGTAAAAATCCGGGACTTAGCACAGATACGCAGTATTTT; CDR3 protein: CASSKNPGLSTDTQYF
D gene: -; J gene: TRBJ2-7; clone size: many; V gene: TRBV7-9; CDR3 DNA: TGTGCCAGCACCTCGGAATACGAGCAGTACTTC; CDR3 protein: CASTSEYEQYF
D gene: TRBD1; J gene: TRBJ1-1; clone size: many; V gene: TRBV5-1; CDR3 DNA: TGCGCCAGCAGCTTGGGAGGACAGGGTTCATCTGAAGCTTTCTTT; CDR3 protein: CASSLGGQGSSEAFF
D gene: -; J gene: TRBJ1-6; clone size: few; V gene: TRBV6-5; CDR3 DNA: TGTGCCAGCAGTTACTCGATTCGGAGCTCCTATAATTCACCCCTCCACTTT; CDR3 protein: CASSYSIRSSYNSPLHF
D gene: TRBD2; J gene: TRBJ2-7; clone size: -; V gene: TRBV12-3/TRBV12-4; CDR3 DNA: TGTGCCAGCAGCCTCTCTAGCGCCGGGGGAGGGGAGCAGTACTTC; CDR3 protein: CASSLSSAGGGEQYF
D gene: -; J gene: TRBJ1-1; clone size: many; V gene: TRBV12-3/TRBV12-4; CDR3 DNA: TGTGCCAGCAGTTCACGGGGGGCGGGGAACACTGAAGCTTTCTTT; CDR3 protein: CASSSRGAGNTEAFF
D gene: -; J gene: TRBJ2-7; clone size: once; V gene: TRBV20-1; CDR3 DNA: TGCAGTGCTAGTGGTCCAAACATCGGGTTGGAGCAGTACTTC; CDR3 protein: CSASGPNIGLEQYF
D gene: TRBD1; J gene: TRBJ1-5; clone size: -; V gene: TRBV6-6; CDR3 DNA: TGTGCCAGCAGGAGACAGGGAAATCAGCCCCAGCATTTT; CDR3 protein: CASRRQGNQPQHF
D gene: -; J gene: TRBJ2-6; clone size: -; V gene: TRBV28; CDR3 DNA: TGTGCCAGCAGTTCCCGACAGGGGAGGGCTGGGGCCAACGTCCTGACTTTC; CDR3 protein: CASSSRQGRAGANVLTF
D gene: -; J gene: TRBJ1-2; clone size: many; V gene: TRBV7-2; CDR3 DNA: TGTGCCAGCAGCTTCTACAGCGACTATGGCTACACCTTC; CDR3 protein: CASSFYSDYGYTF
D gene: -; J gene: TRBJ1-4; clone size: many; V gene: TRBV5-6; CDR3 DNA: TGTGCCAGCAGTGCCAGGAGTAGGGCTAATGAAAAACTGTTTTTT; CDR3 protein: CASSARSRANEKLFF
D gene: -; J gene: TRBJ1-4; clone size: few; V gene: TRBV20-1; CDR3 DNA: TGCAGTGCTAGAATTAAGGTTGCAACTAATGAAAAACTGTTTTTT; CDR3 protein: CSARIKVATNEKLFF
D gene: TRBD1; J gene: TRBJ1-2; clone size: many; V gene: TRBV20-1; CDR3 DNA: TGCAGTGCTAGTCCAGACAGGGAACCCTTAGCTAACTATGGCTACACCTTC; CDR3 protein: CSASPDREPLANYGYTF
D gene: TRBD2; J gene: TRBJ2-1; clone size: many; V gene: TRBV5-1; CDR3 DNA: TGCGCCAGCAGCACGAGCGGGGGGGACTACAATGAGCAGTTCTTC; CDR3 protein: CASSTSGGDYNEQFF
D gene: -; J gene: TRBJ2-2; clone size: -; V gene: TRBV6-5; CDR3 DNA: TGTGCCAGCAGTTACCGCAGGGGGGGATCTCGCACCGGGGAGCTGTTTTTT; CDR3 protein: CASSYRRGGSRTGELFF
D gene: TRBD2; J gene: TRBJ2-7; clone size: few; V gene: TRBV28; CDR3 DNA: TGTGCCAGCAGCTTGGGGCTAGCGGGAGGGATAGGCTACGAGCAGTACTTC; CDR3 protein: CASSLGLAGGIGYEQYF
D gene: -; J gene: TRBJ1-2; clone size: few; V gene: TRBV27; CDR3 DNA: TGTGCCAGCAGTCGGACAACGGGTAACTATGGCTACACCTTC; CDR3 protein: CASSRTTGNYGYTF
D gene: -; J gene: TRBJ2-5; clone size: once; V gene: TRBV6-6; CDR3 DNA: TGTGCCAGCAATAGGACTCCCCAAGAGACCCAGTACTTC; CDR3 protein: CASNRTPQETQYF
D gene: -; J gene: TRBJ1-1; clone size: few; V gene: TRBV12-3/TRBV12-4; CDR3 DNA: TGTGCCAGCAGACAGGGTTCCACTGAAGCTTTCTTT; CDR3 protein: CASRQGSTEAFF
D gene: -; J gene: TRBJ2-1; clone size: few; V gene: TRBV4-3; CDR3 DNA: TGCGCCAGCAGCCGATACGATCAGGGGCGCAATGAGCAGTTCTTC; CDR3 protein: CASSRYDQGRNEQFF
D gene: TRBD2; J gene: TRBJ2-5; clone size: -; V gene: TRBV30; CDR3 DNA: TGTGCCTGGAGTACAGGGACTAGCGGGGGGTATGAGACCCAGTACTTC; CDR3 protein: CAWSTGTSGGYETQYF
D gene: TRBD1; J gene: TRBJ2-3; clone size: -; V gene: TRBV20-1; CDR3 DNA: TGCAGTGCTAGGGGACAGGGGGTCGATACGCAGTATTTT; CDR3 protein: CSARGQGVDTQYF
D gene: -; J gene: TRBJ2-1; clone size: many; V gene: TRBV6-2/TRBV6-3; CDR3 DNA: TGTGCCAGCACCAATGAAATGGGGGTGGGTGAGCAGTTCTTC; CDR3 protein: CASTNEMGVGEQFF
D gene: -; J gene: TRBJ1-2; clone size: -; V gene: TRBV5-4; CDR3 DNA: TGTGCCAGCAGCTTGGTTGGGGGAGGTGGCTACACCTTC; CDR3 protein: CASSLVGGGGYTF
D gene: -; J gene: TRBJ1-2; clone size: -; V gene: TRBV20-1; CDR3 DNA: TGCAGTGCTAGAGCCATGGACTTCTATGGCTACACCTTC; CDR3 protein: CSARAMDFYGYTF
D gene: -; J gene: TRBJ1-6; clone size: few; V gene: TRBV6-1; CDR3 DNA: TGTGCCAGCAGTGAACTGCCAGGGAAAAATTATAATTCACCCCTCCACTTT; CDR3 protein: CASSELPGKNYNSPLHF
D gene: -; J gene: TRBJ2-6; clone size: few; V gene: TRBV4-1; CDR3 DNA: TGCGCCAGCAGCCAAGATCGGGAAACTGGGGCCAACGTCCTGACTTTC; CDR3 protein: CASSQDRETGANVLTF
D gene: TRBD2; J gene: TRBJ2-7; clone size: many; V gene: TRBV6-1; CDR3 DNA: TGTGCCAGCAGTCGAGCGGGAGCCTACGAGCAGTACTTC; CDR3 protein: CASSRAGAYEQYF
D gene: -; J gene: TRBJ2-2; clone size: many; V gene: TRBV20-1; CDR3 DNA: TGCAGTGCTGGACCCAGGGACACCGGGGAGCTGTTTTTT; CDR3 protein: CSAGPRDTGELFF
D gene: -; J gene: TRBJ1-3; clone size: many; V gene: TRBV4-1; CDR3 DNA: TGCGCCAGCAGCCAAGACGGTAACTCTGGAAACACCATATATTTT; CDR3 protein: CASSQDGNSGNTIYF
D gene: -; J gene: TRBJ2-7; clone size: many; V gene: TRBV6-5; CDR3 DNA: TGTGCCAGCAGTTTAGACAGCACCTACGAGCAGTACTTC; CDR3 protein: CASSLDSTYEQYF
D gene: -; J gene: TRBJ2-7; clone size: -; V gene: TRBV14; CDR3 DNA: TGTGCCAGCAGCCAAGTTTTGAGGGCATCCTCCTACGAGCAGTACTTC; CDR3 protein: CASSQVLRASSYEQYF
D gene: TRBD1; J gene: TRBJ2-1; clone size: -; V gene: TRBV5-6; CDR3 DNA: TGTGCCAGCAGCCCCAAGCACAGGGGGATCTCCTACAATGAGCAGTTCTTC; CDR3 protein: CASSPKHRGISYNEQFF
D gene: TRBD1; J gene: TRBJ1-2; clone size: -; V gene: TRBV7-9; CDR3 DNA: TGTGCCAGCAGTGACGCGGCAGGGGGCGCGTACTATGGCTACACCTTC; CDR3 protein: CASSDAAGGAYYGYTF
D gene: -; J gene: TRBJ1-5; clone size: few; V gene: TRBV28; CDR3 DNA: TGTGCCAGCAGTGGGGGACCTAGCAATCAGCCCCAGCATTTT; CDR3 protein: CASSGGPSNQPQHF
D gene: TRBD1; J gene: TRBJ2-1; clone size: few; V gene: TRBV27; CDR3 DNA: TGTGCCAGCAGGACAGGGGGTAGGGGTGAGCAGTTCTTC; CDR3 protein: CASRTGGRGEQFF
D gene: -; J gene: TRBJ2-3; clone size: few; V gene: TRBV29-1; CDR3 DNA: TGCAGCGTTGAGGTAGGGGCCGTCACAGATACGCAGTATTTT; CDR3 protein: CSVEVGAVTDTQYF
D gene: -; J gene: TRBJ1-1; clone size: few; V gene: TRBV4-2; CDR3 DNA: TGTGCCAGCAGCCGCCTAGACAGTGCCTCTGAAGCTTTCTTT; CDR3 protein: CASSRLDSASEAFF
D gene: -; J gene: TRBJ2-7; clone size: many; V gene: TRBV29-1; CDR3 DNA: TGCAGCGTGAGTGATAGGGGGATTCGGCCCCCCTACGAGCAGTACTTC; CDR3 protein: CSVSDRGIRPPYEQYF
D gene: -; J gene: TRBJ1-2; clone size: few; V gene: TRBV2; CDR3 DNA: TGTGCCAGCCGCCGGACATCTAGCTATGGCTACACCTTC; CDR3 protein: CASRRTSSYGYTF
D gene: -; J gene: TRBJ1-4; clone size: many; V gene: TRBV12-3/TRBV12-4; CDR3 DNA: TGTGCCAGCAGTTTCCGTCGGGGGGATAATGAAAAACTGTTTTTT; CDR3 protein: CASSFRRGDNEKLFF
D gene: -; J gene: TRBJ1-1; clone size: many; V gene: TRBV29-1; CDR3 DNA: TGCAGCGTTCCCTGGGGGGGTGATGAAGCTTTCTTT; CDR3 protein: CSVPWGGDEAFF
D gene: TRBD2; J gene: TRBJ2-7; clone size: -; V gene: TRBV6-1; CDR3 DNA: TGTGCCAGCAGTAAAGTCCCCCTAGCGGGAGGGCTCTACGAGCAGTACTTC; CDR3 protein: CASSKVPLAGGLYEQYF
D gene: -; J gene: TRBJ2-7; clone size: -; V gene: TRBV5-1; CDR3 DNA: TGCGCCAGCAGCTTGGATCCGGGGACCTCCTACGAGCAGTACTTC; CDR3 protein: CASSLDPGTSYEQYF